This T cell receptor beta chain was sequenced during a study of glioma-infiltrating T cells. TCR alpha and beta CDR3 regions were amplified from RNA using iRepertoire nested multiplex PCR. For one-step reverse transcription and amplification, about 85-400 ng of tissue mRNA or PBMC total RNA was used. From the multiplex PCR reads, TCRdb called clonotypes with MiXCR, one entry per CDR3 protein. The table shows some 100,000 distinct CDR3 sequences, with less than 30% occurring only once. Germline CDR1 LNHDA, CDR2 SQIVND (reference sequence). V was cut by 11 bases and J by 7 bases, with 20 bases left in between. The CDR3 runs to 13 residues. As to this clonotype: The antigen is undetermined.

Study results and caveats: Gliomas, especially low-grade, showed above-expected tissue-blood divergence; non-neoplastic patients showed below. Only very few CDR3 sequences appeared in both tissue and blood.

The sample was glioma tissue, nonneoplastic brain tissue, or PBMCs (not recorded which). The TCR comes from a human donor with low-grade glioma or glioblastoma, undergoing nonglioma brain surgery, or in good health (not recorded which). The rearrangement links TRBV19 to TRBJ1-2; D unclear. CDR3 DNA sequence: TGTGCCTGCCAGGCCAGGAAACGAGCTGGCTACACCTTC. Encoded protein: CACQARKRAGYTF.